This T cell receptor beta chain was sequenced during a study of blood T cells in healthy people across ages. In the case of this clonotype: Its matching antigen is unknown.

Study-wide points: In older individuals, TCR beta diversity per million T cells was lower, falling roughly linearly with age.

Germline V gene data show CDR1 as LGHNA and CDR2 as YSLEER. With 5 bases clipped from V and 3 bases from J, the junction kept 9 bases outside the gene matches. This CDR3 contains 17 residues. The use of a sample-barcoded 5' primer and a J-beta primer mix characterized a second PCR of 7 to 11 cycles. TCRdb reprocessed the 5' RACE reads via MiXCR and lists one record per CDR3 protein. Here the sample spans hundreds of thousands of distinct CDR3 sequences, roughly three fifths being singletons. Material: blood. This TCR was recovered from a man aged 40-55 years in good health. This chain links TRBV4-3 with TRBJ2-3, with 12 bases aligning to TRBD2. CDR3 nucleotides: TGCGCCAGCAGCTTCGGACTAGCGGGAAGTTTAACAGATACGCAGTATTTT. It encodes CASSFGLAGSLTDTQYF.